This T cell receptor beta chain was obtained from a study of blood T cell repertoires in COVID-19. Background on the study: Sample material is recorded as cDNA or gDNA derived from T cells, B-cell-depleted T cells, or PBMCs.

Original methodology: Nucleated cell counts were estimated from reference gene primer amplification. The repertoire was sequenced with immunoSEQ multiplex PCR; TCRdb's copy has only in-frame clones and lacks some. For V, J and clone size, that table is used; D and trimming come from the DNA. The sample consists of roughly 220,000 clones, 80% to 85% of them appearing once. The junction had 3 bases not matched to a gene; V was cut back by 3 bases and J by 0 bases. The CDR3 consists of 16 residues. CDR1 is LNHDA and CDR2 is SQIVND in the germline V gene (reference sequence). The sample comprised peripheral blood. The chain uses TRBV19 and TRBJ2-7; 12 bases are shared with TRBD2. This clonotype was sampled from a woman aged 55 to 70 with acute or convalescent COVID-19. The DNA for the CDR3 is TGTGCCAGTAGTATCGGACTAGCGGGGAGCTCCTACGAGCAGTACTTC. Protein sequence: CASSIGLAGSSYEQYF. The complete variable domain, with remaining parts taken from reference TRBV19 and TRBJ2-7, reads DGGITQSPKYLFRKEGQNVTLSCEQNLNHDAMYWYRQDPGQGLRLIYYSQIVNDFQKGDIAEGYSVSREKKESFPLTVTSAQKNPTAFYLCASSIGLAGSSYEQYFGPGTRLTVT.